The 31 T cell receptor beta chains below all came from one sample that was sequenced in a study of cytomegalovirus exposure and HLA in healthy donors. The PCR contained 60 Vbeta and 13 Jbeta primers. The repertoire was sequenced with immunoSEQ multiplex PCR; TCRdb's copy has only in-frame clones and lacks some. Of 150,000 to 200,000 clones listed, 81% are singletons. Sequencing was done on a sample of PBMCs. Receptors originate from a man aged 50-60 years in good health and CMV-seropositive.

This clone is a singleton in its sample. The J gene is TRBJ2-5, the V gene TRBV5-1, with D hard to call. Germline CDR1 reads SGHRS; CDR2 reads YFSETQ. The CDR3 contains 13 residues. V lost 0 bases and J lost 5, with 8 bases in between. CDR3 region: CASSLATGETQYF. In nucleotides, the CDR3 is TGCGCCAGCAGCTTGGCTACCGGGGAGACCCAGTACTTC. Drawing the rest from reference TRBV5-1 and TRBJ2-5, the complete variable domain is KAGVTQTPRYLIKTRGQQVTLSCSPISGHRSVSWYQQTPGQGLQFLFEYFSETQRNKGNFPGRFSGRQFSNSRSEMNVSTLELGDSALYLCASSLATGETQYFGPGTRLLVL.

The rearrangement links TRBV6-5 to TRBJ1-6; TRBD1 matches 10 bases. CDR3 length equals 13 residues. V was pared by 5 bases and J by 17 bases, with 9 bases of the junction left unmatched. Germline CDR1 is MNHEY and CDR2 is SVGAGI. This chain's CDR3 is CASSRDRGASIHF. The CDR3 nucleotides are TGTGCCAGCAGTCGGGACAGGGGCGCTAGCATCCACTTT.

This CDR3 is CASSQLRQGYEQYF. CDR3 DNA sequence: TGTGCCAGCAGCCAATTGAGACAGGGCTACGAGCAGTACTTC. V usage is TRBV4-2 and J usage is TRBJ2-7; 7 bases agree with TRBD1. The V and J ends lost 2 bases and 3 bases, in that order; junction bases with no gene match: 4. This CDR3 contains 14 residues. CDR1 and CDR2 from the germline V gene are LGHNA and YNFKEQ.

This clone is a singleton in its sample. The chain joins TRBV19 to TRBJ2-7, with 7 nucleotides matching TRBD1. The CDR3 is made up of 13 amino acids. Germline V gene sequence: CDR1 LNHDA, CDR2 SQIVND (reference sequence). The V gene end was trimmed by 4 bases and the J gene end by 2 bases; junction bases not matched to a gene: 2. The CDR3 loop reads CASSRDRAYEQYF. DNA for the CDR3: TGTGCCAGTAGTAGGGACAGAGCCTACGAGCAGTACTTC. Full variable domain (remainder filled in from reference TRBV19 and TRBJ2-7): DGGITQSPKYLFRKEGQNVTLSCEQNLNHDAMYWYRQDPGQGLRLIYYSQIVNDFQKGDIAEGYSVSREKKESFPLTVTSAQKNPTAFYLCASSRDRAYEQYFGPGTRLTVT.

The gene calls are TRBV28 and TRBJ1-4, with 7 nucleotides matching TRBD1. This CDR3 contains 12 residues. V dropped 8 bases and J dropped 5; count of bases not matched to a gene: 2. Germline-derived CDR1 and CDR2 are MDHEN and SYDVKM. CDR3: CASSGQNEKLFF. CDR3 nucleotide sequence: TGTGCCAGCTCGGGACAGAATGAAAAACTGTTTTTT.

The chain carries TRBV27 and TRBJ2-7, with TRBD1 matching 8 bases. V was pared by 4 bases and J by 4 bases, with 6 bases of the junction left unmatched. The CDR3 runs 14 residues. CDR1 MNHEY and CDR2 SMNVEV come from the germline V gene (reference sequence). CDR3 nucleotides: TGTGCCAGCAGTTGGGACAGGAAAACTTACGAGCAGTACTTC. This encodes CASSWDRKTYEQYF.

The chain links TRBV5-8 to TRBJ2-1; 11 nucleotides match TRBD2. V trimming: 1 base; J trimming: 10 bases; junction bases outside the gene matches: 4. The CDR3 runs 14 residues. CDR1 is SGHTS and CDR2 is YDEGEE in the germline V gene. In DNA form, the CDR3 reads TGTGCCAGCAGCTTGAGAGGGACTAGCGGAGAGCAGTTCTTC. Translation: CASSLRGTSGEQFF.

This rearrangement joins TRBV18 to TRBJ1-5; no clear D gene. CDR3 size: 15 residues. V shed 2 bases and J shed 2 bases, with 10 bases lying between them. Per the germline V gene, CDR1 is KGHSH and CDR2 is LQKENI. CDR3 nucleotide sequence: TGTGCCAGCTCACCATTGGGCAATCGCAATCAGCCCCAGCATTTT. Its translation: CASSPLGNRNQPQHF.

The J gene is TRBJ2-3, the V gene TRBV6-1; perhaps TRBD2 as D (5 bases). Per the germline V gene, CDR1 is MNHNS and CDR2 is SASEGT. With 5 bases removed from V and 4 bases from J, the gap between germline ends came to 16 bases. The CDR3 is 15 amino acids. The CDR3 here is CASSTWTGLPDTQYF. The CDR3 DNA follows: TGTGCCAGCAGTACATGGACTGGTCTTCCAGATACGCAGTATTTT.

The CDR3 DNA is TGTGCCAGCAGCGCAGTCCCTTTTTCGAAAGAGACCCAGTACTTC. This codes for CASSAVPFSKETQYF. The chain joins TRBV11-2 to TRBJ2-5, with D unresolved. Germline V gene data show CDR1 as SGHAT and CDR2 as FQNNGV. Trimming took off 5 bases at V and 3 bases at J, with 16 bases between the two ends. CDR3 length: 15 amino acids.

Of note for this clone: The sample holds other DNA sequences that translate to the same CDR3. The chain is built from TRBV4-2 and TRBJ2-5; 12 nucleotides agree with TRBD2. This CDR3 spans 16 amino acids. Germline V CDR1 and CDR2: LGHNA, YNFKEQ. V shed 0 bases, J shed 7 bases, and the junction held 6 bases outside the gene matches. This CDR3 is CASSQELAGGLGTQYF. CDR3 sequence (DNA): TGTGCCAGCAGCCAAGAACTAGCGGGGGGCCTGGGGACCCAGTACTTC.

CDR3 nucleotides: TGTGCCAGTAGCCGGGACTTCTCCTACAATGAGCAGTTCTTC. It specifies CASSRDFSYNEQFF. The V gene is TRBV19, the J gene TRBJ2-1, with a possible D match to TRBD2 (6 bases). The V gene's germline CDR1 is LNHDA and CDR2 SQIVND (reference sequence). The CDR3 contains 14 residues. With 6 bases removed from V and 0 bases from J, the gap between germline ends came to 9 bases.

V usage is TRBV7-2 and J usage is TRBJ2-7; TRBD2 is a possible D gene (6 bases). The CDR3 consists of 14 residues. CDR1 SGHTA and CDR2 FQGNSA come from the germline V gene. V lost 3 bases and J lost 1, with 10 bases in between. DNA of the CDR3: TGTGCCAGCAGCTTCCGCGGGACTTCCTACGAGCAGTACTTC. Its translation is CASSFRGTSYEQYF.

The J gene is TRBJ1-1, the V gene TRBV4-3; D perhaps matches TRBD1 (6 bases). The CDR3 runs 15 residues. V shed 4 bases and J shed 3 bases, with 15 bases lying between them. Germline lookup yields CDR1 LGHNA and CDR2 YSLEER. The DNA for the CDR3 is TGCGCCAGCAGCCTTGCCGGGACACTTCACACTGAAGCTTTCTTT. Translated: CASSLAGTLHTEAFF.

This chain's CDR3 is CASSLDPTTWLTEAFF. The CDR3 DNA follows: TGTGCCAGCAGCTTAGATCCGACTACGTGGCTCACTGAAGCTTTCTTT. The rearrangement links TRBV11-2 to TRBJ1-1, with D unresolved. The CDR3 is 16 amino acids. Trimming removed 0 bases from V and 4 bases from J, with 15 bases in between. CDR1 SGHAT and CDR2 FQNNGV come from the germline V gene.

The chain links TRBV7-9 to TRBJ2-7, with D perhaps TRBD1 (5 bases). Germline-derived CDR1 and CDR2 are SEHNR and FQNEAQ (reference sequence). The CDR3 is 14 residues long. V was pared by 2 bases and J by 2 bases, with 10 bases between. CDR3 DNA: TGTGCCAGCAGCTTAACCAGGGTGACCTACGAGCAGTACTTC. Translating gives CASSLTRVTYEQYF.

The count of this clone is one. V is TRBV5-5 and J is TRBJ1-2, with TRBD1 as a possible D gene (5 bases). Trimming removed 2 bases from V and 7 bases from J, with 18 bases in between. Germline assignment: CDR1 SGHKS and CDR2 YYEKEE (reference sequence). This CDR3 is 15 amino acids long. The CDR3 nucleotides are TGTGCCAGCAGCTTCCCAACCGGGACTTTCTCTGGCTACACCTTC. Translation: CASSFPTGTFSGYTF.

This clone was counted a single time. CDR3 in amino acids: CSSSVFQGGDGYTF. The CDR3 DNA sequence: TGCAGCTCATCAGTCTTTCAGGGTGGGGATGGCTACACCTTC. V usage is TRBV29-1 and J usage is TRBJ1-2; perhaps TRBD1 as D (5 bases). Per the germline V gene, CDR1 is SQVTM and CDR2 is ANQGSEA. This CDR3 region has 14 residues. V was shortened by 8 bases and J by 6 bases, with 22 bases between the two germline ends.

The chain has TRBV30 and TRBJ1-3; 8 bases align to TRBD1. CDR1 is GTSNPN and CDR2 is SVGIG in the germline V gene (reference sequence). V lost 5 bases and J lost 3; bases outside the gene matches: 3. This CDR3 region has 13 residues. The CDR3 DNA sequence: TGTGCCTGGGGACAGGGAATTGGAAACACCATATATTTT. Encoded protein: CAWGQGIGNTIYF.

This clone has only one observation. V and J are TRBV27 and TRBJ2-3; D call uncertain. With 7 bases removed from V and 2 bases from J, the gap between germline ends came to 13 bases. The CDR3 has 14 residues. CDR1 and CDR2 (germline): MNHEY, SMNVEV (reference sequence). The CDR3 region is CASTRRGYTDTQYF. The CDR3 DNA reads as TGTGCCAGCACGAGGAGAGGTTACACAGATACGCAGTATTTT.

The chain is built from TRBV30 and TRBJ1-5; possibly TRBD1 for D (5 bases). CDR1 is GTSNPN, CDR2 SVGIG, per germline (reference sequence). The length of the CDR3 is 11 residues. Trimming removed 2 bases at V and 6 bases at J, with 5 bases between. The CDR3 spells CAWSQGQPQHF. CDR3 bases: TGTGCCTGGAGTCAGGGTCAGCCCCAGCATTTT.

This chain joins TRBV11-2 and TRBJ1-2; no clear D gene. The CDR3 is 12 residues long. CDR1 and CDR2 (germline): SGHAT, FQNNGV. V lost 5 bases to trimming and J lost 2 bases, with 6 bases between them. This CDR3 reads CASSTMNYGYTF. Written as DNA, the CDR3 is TGTGCCAGCAGCACTATGAACTATGGCTACACCTTC.

V gene TRBV11-3 combines with J gene TRBJ2-2, with 7 bases aligning to TRBD2. Germline CDR1 is SGHNT and CDR2 is YENEEA. Trimming removed 4 bases from V and 3 bases from J; junction bases left unmatched: 8. This CDR3 is 16 amino acids long. The CDR3 nucleotides are TGTGCCAGCAGCTCAGAAGCGGGACCGTACACCGGGGAGCTGTTTTTT. Its translation is CASSSEAGPYTGELFF.

V is TRBV19 and J is TRBJ1-5; D is ambiguous. The CDR3 consists of 14 residues. The V and J ends lost 6 bases and 4 bases respectively, with 13 bases between them. Looked up from germline, CDR1 is LNHDA and CDR2 is SQIVND (reference sequence). In DNA, the CDR3 is TGTGCCAGTAGAATCCCACAGCTAAATCAGCCCCAGCATTTT. Translating it yields CASRIPQLNQPQHF.

The chain joins TRBV7-2 to TRBJ2-3; maybe TRBD1 (5 bases). The germline V gene encodes CDR1 SGHTA and CDR2 FQGNSA. V gave up 2 bases and J gave up 2 bases, with 11 bases separating them. This CDR3 is 15 amino acids long. The CDR3 bases are TGTGCCAGCAGCTTACACCAGGGCTACACAGATACGCAGTATTTT. The encoded protein is CASSLHQGYTDTQYF.

The rearrangement links TRBV29-1 to TRBJ2-5; possible D gene TRBD2, 5 bases. The length of the CDR3 is 13 residues. The V and J ends lost 1 base and 5 bases respectively, with 11 bases between them. Germline assignment: CDR1 SQVTM and CDR2 ANQGSEA. The CDR3 region has the DNA TGCAGCGTTGAAGGGTATCCGGGGGAGACCCAGTACTTC. It is translated as CSVEGYPGETQYF. The entire variable domain, with the rest obtained from reference TRBV29-1 and TRBJ2-5, is as follows: SAVISQKPSRDICQRGTSLTIQCQVDSQVTMMFWYRQQPGQSLTLIATANQGSEATYESGFVIDKFPISRPNLTFSTLTVSNMSPEDSSIYLCSVEGYPGETQYFGPGTRLLVL.

J is TRBJ1-1 and V is TRBV19; the D is unclear. Trimming shortened V by 4 bases and J by 0 bases, and 6 bases separated the two germline ends. The CDR3 runs to 13 residues. Germline CDR1 reads LNHDA; CDR2 reads SQIVND (reference sequence). CDR3 nucleotide sequence: TGTGCCAGTAGTAGATCGGTGAACACTGAAGCTTTCTTT. Translating it yields CASSRSVNTEAFF. The full variable domain, its missing parts supplied by reference TRBV19 and TRBJ1-1, is DGGITQSPKYLFRKEGQNVTLSCEQNLNHDAMYWYRQDPGQGLRLIYYSQIVNDFQKGDIAEGYSVSREKKESFPLTVTSAQKNPTAFYLCASSRSVNTEAFFGQGTRLTVV.

The CDR3 protein is CASTSGQGRYGYTF. CDR3 in DNA: TGTGCCAGCACTTCTGGACAGGGGCGATATGGCTACACCTTC. The chain links TRBV2 to TRBJ1-2; 9 nucleotides line up with TRBD1. The length of the CDR3 is 14 residues. From germline, CDR1 is SNHLY and CDR2 FYNNEI. Germline trimming cut 7 bases from V and 5 bases from J; bases unmatched to any gene: 8.

This chain links TRBV6-5 with TRBJ1-2; 9 bases map to TRBD1. Germline CDR1 MNHEY, CDR2 SVGAGI. Unmatched junction bases numbered 4, after V lost 9 bases and J lost 5 bases. CDR3 size: 12 residues. The CDR3 bases are TGTGCCAGTACGGGACAGGGATATGGCTACACCTTC. This gives the protein CASTGQGYGYTF.

The chain employs TRBV9 and TRBJ1-2; D not certain. The germline V gene encodes CDR1 SGDLS and CDR2 YYNGEE. Trimming pared 2 bases from V and 1 base from J, leaving 6 bases between. CDR3 length equals 13 residues. CDR3: CASSVGSNYGYTF. CDR3 DNA: TGTGCCAGCAGCGTTGGCAGTAACTATGGCTACACCTTC.

This clone was found a few times. The chain links TRBV7-2 to TRBJ2-1; TRBD2 matches at 7 bases. Trimming cost V 2 bases and J 6 bases; bases outside gene matches: 4. The CDR3 extends over 14 amino acids. Germline assignment: CDR1 SGHTA and CDR2 FQGNSA. The CDR3 loop reads CASSLLSSGNEQFF. Here the CDR3 DNA reads TGTGCCAGCAGCTTACTTTCTAGCGGCAATGAGCAGTTCTTC.